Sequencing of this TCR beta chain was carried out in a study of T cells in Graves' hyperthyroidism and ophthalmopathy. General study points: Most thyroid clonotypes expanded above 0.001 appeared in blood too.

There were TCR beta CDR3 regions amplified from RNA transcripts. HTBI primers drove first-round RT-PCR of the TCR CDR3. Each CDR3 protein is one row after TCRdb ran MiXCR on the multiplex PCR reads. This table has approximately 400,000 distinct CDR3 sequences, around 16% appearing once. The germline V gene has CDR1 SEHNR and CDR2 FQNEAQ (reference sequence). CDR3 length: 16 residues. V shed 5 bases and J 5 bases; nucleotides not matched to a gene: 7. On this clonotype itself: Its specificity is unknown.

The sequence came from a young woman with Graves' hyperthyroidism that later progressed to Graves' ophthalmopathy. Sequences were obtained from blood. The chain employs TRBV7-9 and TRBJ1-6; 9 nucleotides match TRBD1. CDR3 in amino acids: CASSLSGTGNNSPLHF. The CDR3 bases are TGTGCCAGCAGCCTTTCCGGGACAGGGAATAATTCACCCCTCCACTTT.